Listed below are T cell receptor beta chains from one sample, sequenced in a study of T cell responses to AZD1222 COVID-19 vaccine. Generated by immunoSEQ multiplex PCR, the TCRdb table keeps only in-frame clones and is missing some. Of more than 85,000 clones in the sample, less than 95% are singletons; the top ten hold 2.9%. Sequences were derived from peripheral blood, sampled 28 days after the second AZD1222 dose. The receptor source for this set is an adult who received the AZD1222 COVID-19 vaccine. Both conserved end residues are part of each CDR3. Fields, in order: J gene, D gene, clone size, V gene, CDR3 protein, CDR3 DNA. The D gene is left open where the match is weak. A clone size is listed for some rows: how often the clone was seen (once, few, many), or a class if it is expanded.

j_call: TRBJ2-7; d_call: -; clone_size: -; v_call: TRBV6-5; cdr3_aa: CASSPRGAGGGEQYF; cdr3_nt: TGTGCCAGCAGCCCCCGGGGGGCCGGGGGTGGCGAGCAGTACTTC
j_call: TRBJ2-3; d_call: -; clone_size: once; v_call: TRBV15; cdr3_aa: CATSRDRQTGDTQYF; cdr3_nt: TGTGCCACCAGCAGAGACAGGCAGACAGGAGATACGCAGTATTTT
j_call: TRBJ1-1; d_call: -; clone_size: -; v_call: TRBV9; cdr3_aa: CASSVKTNTEAFF; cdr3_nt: TGTGCCAGCAGCGTAAAAACGAACACTGAAGCTTTCTTT
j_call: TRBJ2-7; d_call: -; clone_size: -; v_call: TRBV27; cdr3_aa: CASSLSGAIYEQYF; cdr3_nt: TGTGCCAGCAGTTTATCGGGGGCAATCTACGAGCAGTACTTC
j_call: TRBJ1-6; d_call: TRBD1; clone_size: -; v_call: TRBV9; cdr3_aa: CASSGAGGWSPLHF; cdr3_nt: TGTGCCAGCAGTGGAGCAGGGGGTTGGTCACCCCTCCACTTT
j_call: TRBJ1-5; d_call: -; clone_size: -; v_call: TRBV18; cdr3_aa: CASSPTRGNSNQPQHF; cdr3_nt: TGTGCCAGCTCACCAACCCGGGGGAATAGCAATCAGCCCCAGCATTTT
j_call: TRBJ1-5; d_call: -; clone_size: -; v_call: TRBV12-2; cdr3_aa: CASRLGDSGNQPQHF; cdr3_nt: TGTGCAAGTCGCTTAGGGGACAGTGGAAATCAGCCCCAGCATTTT
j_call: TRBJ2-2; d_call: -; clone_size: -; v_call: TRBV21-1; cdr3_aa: CASLRESNTGELFF; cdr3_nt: TGTGCCAGCCTAAGGGAGTCGAACACCGGGGAGCTGTTTTTT
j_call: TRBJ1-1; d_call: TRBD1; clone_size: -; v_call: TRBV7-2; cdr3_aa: CASSLGQGATEAFF; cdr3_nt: TGTGCCAGCAGCTTAGGACAGGGGGCCACTGAAGCTTTCTTT
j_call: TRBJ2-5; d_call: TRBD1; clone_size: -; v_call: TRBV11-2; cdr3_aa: CATTRTGAETQYF; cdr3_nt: TGTGCCACCACACGGACAGGGGCCGAGACCCAGTACTTC
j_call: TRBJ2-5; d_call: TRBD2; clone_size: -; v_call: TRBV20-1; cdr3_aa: CSASSSSGQETQYF; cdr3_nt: TGCAGTGCTAGTTCCTCTAGCGGACAAGAGACCCAGTACTTC
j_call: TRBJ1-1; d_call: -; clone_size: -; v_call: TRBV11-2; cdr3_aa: CASSLEDQNTEAFF; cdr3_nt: TGTGCCAGCAGCTTAGAAGACCAGAACACTGAAGCTTTCTTT
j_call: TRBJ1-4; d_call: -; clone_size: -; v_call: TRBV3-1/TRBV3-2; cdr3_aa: CASSQEGPKVGLFF; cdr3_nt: TGTGCCAGCAGCCAAGAAGGTCCGAAGGTGGGTCTGTTTTTT
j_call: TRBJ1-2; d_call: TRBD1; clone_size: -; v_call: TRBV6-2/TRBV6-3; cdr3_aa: CASTPRWTGNYGYTF; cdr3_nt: TGTGCCAGCACCCCCAGGTGGACAGGGAATTATGGCTACACCTTC
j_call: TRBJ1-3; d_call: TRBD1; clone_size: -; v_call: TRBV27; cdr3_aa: CASSHRTGGSGNTIYF; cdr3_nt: TGTGCCAGCAGTCATCGGACAGGGGGCTCTGGAAACACCATATATTTT
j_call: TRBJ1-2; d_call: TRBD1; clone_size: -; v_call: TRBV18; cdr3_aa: CASSLTGTGDGYTF; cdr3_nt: TGTGCCAGCTCACTAACCGGGACAGGGGATGGCTACACCTTC
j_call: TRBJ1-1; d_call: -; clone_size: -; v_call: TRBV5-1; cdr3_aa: CASSLAGGSQEATEAFF; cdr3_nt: TGCGCCAGCAGCTTGGCCGGCGGGTCCCAGGAGGCCACTGAAGCTTTCTTT
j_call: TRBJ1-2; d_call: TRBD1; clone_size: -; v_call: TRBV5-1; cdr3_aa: CASSVETGTPRYGYTF; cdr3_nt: TGCGCCAGCAGCGTTGAGACAGGGACGCCCCGCTATGGCTACACCTTC
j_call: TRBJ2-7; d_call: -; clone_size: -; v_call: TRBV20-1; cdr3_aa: CSASRLKGSSVHEQYF; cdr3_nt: TGCAGTGCTAGTCGGCTTAAGGGGTCTAGTGTCCACGAGCAGTACTTC
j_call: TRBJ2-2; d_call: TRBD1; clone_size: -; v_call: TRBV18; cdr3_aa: CASSPTGTGGTGELFF; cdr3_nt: TGTGCCAGCTCACCGACGGGGACAGGGGGAACCGGGGAGCTGTTTTTT
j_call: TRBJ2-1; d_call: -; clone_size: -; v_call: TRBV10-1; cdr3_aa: CASSLRGYNEQFF; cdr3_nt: TGCGCCAGCAGTCTAAGGGGTTACAATGAGCAGTTCTTC
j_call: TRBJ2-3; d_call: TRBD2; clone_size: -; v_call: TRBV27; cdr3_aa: CASSPRTSGTRTQYF; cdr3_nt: TGTGCCAGCAGTCCCCGGACTAGCGGGACCCGAACGCAGTATTTT
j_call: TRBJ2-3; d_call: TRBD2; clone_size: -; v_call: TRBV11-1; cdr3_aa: CASSYIAGVGADTQYF; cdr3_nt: TGTGCCAGCAGCTATATAGCGGGAGTCGGCGCAGATACGCAGTATTTT
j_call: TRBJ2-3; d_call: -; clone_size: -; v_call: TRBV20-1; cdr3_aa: CSVTTGDTQYF; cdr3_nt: TGCAGTGTAACAACGGGTGATACGCAGTATTTT
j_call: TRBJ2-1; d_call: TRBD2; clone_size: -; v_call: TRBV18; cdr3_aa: CASSPRLAGQEQFF; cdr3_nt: TGTGCCAGCTCACCCCGACTAGCGGGGCAGGAGCAGTTCTTC
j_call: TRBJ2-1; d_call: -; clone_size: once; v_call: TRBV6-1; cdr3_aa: CASSDRVEIQRNEQFF; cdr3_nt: TGTGCCAGCAGTGACAGGGTGGAAATACAACGGAATGAGCAGTTCTTC
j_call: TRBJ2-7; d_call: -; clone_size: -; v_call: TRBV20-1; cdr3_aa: CSASFTLSYEQYF; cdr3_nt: TGCAGTGCTAGTTTTACACTTTCCTACGAGCAGTACTTC
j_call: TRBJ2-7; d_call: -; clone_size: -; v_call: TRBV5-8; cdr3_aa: CASNYEQYF; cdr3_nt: TGTGCCAGCAACTACGAGCAGTACTTC
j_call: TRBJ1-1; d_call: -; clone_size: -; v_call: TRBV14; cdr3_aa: CASSLEGRTEAFF; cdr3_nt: TGTGCCAGCAGCCTAGAGGGTCGCACTGAAGCTTTCTTT
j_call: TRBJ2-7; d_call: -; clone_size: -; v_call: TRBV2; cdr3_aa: CASTLLAVFYEQYF; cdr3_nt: TGTGCCAGCACTCTTTTAGCGGTGTTCTACGAGCAGTACTTC
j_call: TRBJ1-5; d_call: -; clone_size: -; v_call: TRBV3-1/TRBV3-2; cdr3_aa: CASSQIPGPQPQHF; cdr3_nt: TGTGCCAGCAGCCAAATTCCGGGACCGCAGCCCCAGCATTTT
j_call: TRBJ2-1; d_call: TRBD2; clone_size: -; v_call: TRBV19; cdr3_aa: CASSTPTSVTYNEQFF; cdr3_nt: TGTGCCAGTAGTACCCCGACTAGCGTAACCTACAATGAGCAGTTCTTC
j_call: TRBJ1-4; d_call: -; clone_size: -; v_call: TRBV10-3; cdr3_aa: CAISPGPATNEKLFF; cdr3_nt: TGTGCCATCAGTCCCGGACCCGCAACTAATGAAAAACTGTTTTTT
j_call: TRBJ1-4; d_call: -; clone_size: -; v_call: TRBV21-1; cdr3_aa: CASSKGSSGFDCEKLFF; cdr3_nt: TGTGCCAGCAGCAAGGGCTCCTCGGGGTTTGATTGTGAAAAACTGTTTTTT
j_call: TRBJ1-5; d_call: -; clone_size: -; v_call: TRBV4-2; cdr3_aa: CASSQVYTSNQPQHF; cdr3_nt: TGTGCCAGCAGCCAAGTTTACACGAGCAATCAGCCCCAGCATTTT
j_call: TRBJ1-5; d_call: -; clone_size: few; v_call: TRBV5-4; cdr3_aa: CASSRTPYQPQHF; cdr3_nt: TGTGCCAGCAGCAGGACACCCTATCAGCCCCAGCATTTT
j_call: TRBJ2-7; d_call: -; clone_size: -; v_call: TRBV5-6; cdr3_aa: CASSLSSSYEQYF; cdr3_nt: TGTGCCAGCAGCTTGTCTAGCTCCTACGAGCAGTACTTC
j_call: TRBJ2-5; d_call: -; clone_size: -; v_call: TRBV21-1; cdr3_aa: CASSKCRDRAGETQYF; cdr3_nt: TGTGCCAGCAGCAAATGTCGGGACAGGGCAGGGGAGACCCAGTACTTC
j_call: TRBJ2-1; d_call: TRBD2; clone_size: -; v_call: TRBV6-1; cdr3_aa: CASSDGGLAGKTYNEQFF; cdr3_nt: TGTGCCAGCAGTGATGGGGGACTAGCGGGGAAAACCTACAATGAGCAGTTCTTC
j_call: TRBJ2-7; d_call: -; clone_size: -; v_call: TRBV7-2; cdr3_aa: CASSLVAGSNEQYF; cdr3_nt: TGTGCCAGCAGCTTAGTCGCAGGGTCGAACGAGCAGTACTTC
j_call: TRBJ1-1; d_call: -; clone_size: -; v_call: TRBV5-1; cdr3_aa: CASSALTQGTEAFF; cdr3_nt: TGCGCCAGCAGCGCACTTACCCAGGGAACTGAAGCTTTCTTT
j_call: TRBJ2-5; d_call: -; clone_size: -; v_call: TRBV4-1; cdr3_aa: CASSQERRVQETQYF; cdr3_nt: TGCGCCAGCAGCCAAGAGCGGCGGGTGCAAGAGACCCAGTACTTC
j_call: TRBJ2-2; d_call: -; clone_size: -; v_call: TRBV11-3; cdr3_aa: CASSPRGFTGELFF; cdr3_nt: TGTGCCAGCAGCCCTAGGGGGTTTACCGGGGAGCTGTTTTTT